A selection of T cell receptor beta chains follows, all from one sample in a study of blood T cell repertoires in COVID-19. Clones were read by immunoSEQ multiplex PCR, and TCRdb kept only the in-frame ones, dropping some. The sample lists more than 300,000 clones; around 90% were seen once. Sequenced material: peripheral blood. The receptors originated from a woman younger than 30 who had recovered from COVID-19. CDR3s include the opening cysteine and the closing phenylalanine or tryptophan. The D gene is left open where the match is weak. Rows may omit the clone size; those that give it use once, few, many or a size class.

j_gene: TRBJ1-6
d_gene: NA
abundance: NA
v_gene: TRBV18
CDR3nt: TGTGCCAGCTCATTCCAGGGGTCCGATTCACCCCTCCACTTT
CDR3aa: CASSFQGSDSPLHF

j_gene: TRBJ2-3
d_gene: TRBD2
abundance: NA
v_gene: TRBV7-9
CDR3nt: TGTGCCAGCAGCTTAGGGGGGCTAGCGGGAGGAACAACAGATACGCAGTATTTT
CDR3aa: CASSLGGLAGGTTDTQYF

j_gene: TRBJ2-2
d_gene: NA
abundance: NA
v_gene: TRBV6-5
CDR3nt: TGTGCCAGCAGTTACGGGCGCAACACCGGGGAGCTGTTTTTT
CDR3aa: CASSYGRNTGELFF

j_gene: TRBJ2-1
d_gene: TRBD2
abundance: NA
v_gene: TRBV9
CDR3nt: TGTGCCAGCAGCGTTGGACTAGCGGGAGCTGTTGAGCAGTTCTTC
CDR3aa: CASSVGLAGAVEQFF

j_gene: TRBJ2-1
d_gene: NA
abundance: NA
v_gene: TRBV5-1
CDR3nt: TGCGCCAGCAGCTCGAAGCCCCCGGCGGAGTTCTTC
CDR3aa: CASSSKPPAEFF

j_gene: TRBJ1-2
d_gene: TRBD1
abundance: once
v_gene: TRBV11-2
CDR3nt: TGTGCCAGCAGCTTTTACAGGGGTGACTATGGCTACACCTTC
CDR3aa: CASSFYRGDYGYTF

j_gene: TRBJ1-2
d_gene: TRBD1
abundance: NA
v_gene: TRBV11-2
CDR3nt: TGTGCCAGCAGCTTAGGACAGGGTTATGGCTACACCTTC
CDR3aa: CASSLGQGYGYTF

j_gene: TRBJ1-2
d_gene: TRBD1
abundance: NA
v_gene: TRBV7-8
CDR3nt: TGTGCCAGCAGCTGGGGACAGGGCTATGGCTACACCTTC
CDR3aa: CASSWGQGYGYTF

j_gene: TRBJ2-2
d_gene: NA
abundance: NA
v_gene: TRBV7-2
CDR3nt: TGTGCCAGCAGCTTAGTGAGGAGGCCCCGCGGGGAGCTGTTTTTT
CDR3aa: CASSLVRRPRGELFF

j_gene: TRBJ1-1
d_gene: NA
abundance: NA
v_gene: TRBV5-1
CDR3nt: TGCGCCAGCAGCGGGATGGGGAGACAAACTGAAGCTTTCTTT
CDR3aa: CASSGMGRQTEAFF

j_gene: TRBJ2-3
d_gene: TRBD2
abundance: NA
v_gene: TRBV10-3
CDR3nt: TGTGCCATCAGTTTGACTAGCGGGAGGGAAACCACAGATACGCAGTATTTT
CDR3aa: CAISLTSGRETTDTQYF

j_gene: TRBJ2-1
d_gene: NA
abundance: NA
v_gene: TRBV11-3
CDR3nt: TGTGCCAGCAGCTTAGTCTCCACAGGGTACAATGAGCAGTTCTTC
CDR3aa: CASSLVSTGYNEQFF

j_gene: TRBJ1-4
d_gene: NA
abundance: NA
v_gene: TRBV7-8
CDR3nt: TGTGCCAGCAGCTCTCTCCTTGAAAAACTGTTTTTT
CDR3aa: CASSSLLEKLFF

j_gene: TRBJ1-1
d_gene: NA
abundance: NA
v_gene: TRBV9
CDR3nt: TGTGCCAGCAGCGTAGTAAGGAGGCCTGAGGCTGAAGCTTTCTTT
CDR3aa: CASSVVRRPEAEAFF

j_gene: TRBJ2-5
d_gene: NA
abundance: NA
v_gene: TRBV6-2/TRBV6-3
CDR3nt: TGTGCCAGCAGTTACTCGGATTCTCGGGGGAGAGAGACCCAGTACTTC
CDR3aa: CASSYSDSRGRETQYF

j_gene: TRBJ1-1
d_gene: TRBD1
abundance: NA
v_gene: TRBV5-1
CDR3nt: TGCGCCAGCAGCTACGGGACAGGGGATAGGGCCACTGAAGCTTTCTTT
CDR3aa: CASSYGTGDRATEAFF

j_gene: TRBJ2-5
d_gene: TRBD2
abundance: NA
v_gene: TRBV7-2
CDR3nt: TGTGCCAGCAGCCGTAGCGGGAGGGGGGAGACCCAGTACTTC
CDR3aa: CASSRSGRGETQYF

j_gene: TRBJ2-5
d_gene: TRBD2
abundance: NA
v_gene: TRBV3-1/TRBV3-2
CDR3nt: TGTGCCAGCAGCCACCCACAAGCGGGAGGAGGGGAGACCCAGTACTTC
CDR3aa: CASSHPQAGGGETQYF

j_gene: TRBJ1-2
d_gene: TRBD1
abundance: NA
v_gene: TRBV10-3
CDR3nt: TGTGCCATCAGTGAGTCAGGGGGCGGAGGTAACTATGGCTACACCTTC
CDR3aa: CAISESGGGGNYGYTF

j_gene: TRBJ2-1
d_gene: TRBD2
abundance: NA
v_gene: TRBV5-4
CDR3nt: TGTGCCAGCAGCTTGGTTAGCGGGGAGCAGTTCTTC
CDR3aa: CASSLVSGEQFF

j_gene: TRBJ1-1
d_gene: NA
abundance: NA
v_gene: TRBV14
CDR3nt: TGTGCCAGCAGCCACGGAGGGATGATAACTGAAGCTTTCTTT
CDR3aa: CASSHGGMITEAFF

j_gene: TRBJ1-5
d_gene: TRBD1
abundance: NA
v_gene: TRBV7-2
CDR3nt: TGTGCCAGCAGCAGGGGGCCTGGTAGCAATCAGCCCCAGCATTTT
CDR3aa: CASSRGPGSNQPQHF

j_gene: TRBJ2-5
d_gene: NA
abundance: NA
v_gene: TRBV5-8
CDR3nt: TGTGCCAGCAGCTTGGCGGGTCAGGGAGAGACCCAGTACTTC
CDR3aa: CASSLAGQGETQYF

j_gene: TRBJ1-6
d_gene: TRBD1
abundance: NA
v_gene: TRBV10-3
CDR3nt: TGTGCCACCAGTAGACAGGGGTTGGATTCACCCCTCCACTTT
CDR3aa: CATSRQGLDSPLHF

j_gene: TRBJ2-1
d_gene: TRBD1
abundance: NA
v_gene: TRBV9
CDR3nt: TGTGCCAGCAGCCCAGACGGGACAGGTGACAATGAGCAGTTCTTC
CDR3aa: CASSPDGTGDNEQFF

j_gene: TRBJ2-3
d_gene: TRBD1
abundance: NA
v_gene: TRBV11-3
CDR3nt: TGTGCCAGCAGAGCCCGGGACAGGGGGAGCACAGATACGCAGTATTTT
CDR3aa: CASRARDRGSTDTQYF

j_gene: TRBJ1-2
d_gene: NA
abundance: NA
v_gene: TRBV6-2/TRBV6-3
CDR3nt: TGTGCCAGCAGCTCTACGGGTTTATACTATGGCTACACCTTC
CDR3aa: CASSSTGLYYGYTF